The clone carrying this T cell receptor beta chain has only a few counts. Germline V lookup: CDR1 MDHEN, CDR2 SYDVKM. Between the trimmed V and J ends, which lost 3 bases and 1 base, there was a span of 9 bases. The CDR3 loop spans 15 amino acids. It was with unique molecular identifiers that the TCRbeta library was prepared. TCRdb itself ran the PCR reads through MiXCR, one entry per CDR3 protein. The sample has approximately 350,000 distinct CDR3 sequences; about a tenth are singletons. The record originates from a study of T-cell reconstitution after alpha-beta-depleted transplantation in children.

The TCR was taken from a human donor who donated a stem cell graft to a child with acute lymphoblastic leukemia. The specimen was PBMCs from the stem cell graft donor, collected from the stem cell graft. The chain carries TRBV28 and TRBJ2-2; unclear D gene. The CDR3 DNA follows: TGTGCCAGCAGTTTTAACTCCATGAACACCGGGGAGCTGTTTTTT. It specifies CASSFNSMNTGELFF.